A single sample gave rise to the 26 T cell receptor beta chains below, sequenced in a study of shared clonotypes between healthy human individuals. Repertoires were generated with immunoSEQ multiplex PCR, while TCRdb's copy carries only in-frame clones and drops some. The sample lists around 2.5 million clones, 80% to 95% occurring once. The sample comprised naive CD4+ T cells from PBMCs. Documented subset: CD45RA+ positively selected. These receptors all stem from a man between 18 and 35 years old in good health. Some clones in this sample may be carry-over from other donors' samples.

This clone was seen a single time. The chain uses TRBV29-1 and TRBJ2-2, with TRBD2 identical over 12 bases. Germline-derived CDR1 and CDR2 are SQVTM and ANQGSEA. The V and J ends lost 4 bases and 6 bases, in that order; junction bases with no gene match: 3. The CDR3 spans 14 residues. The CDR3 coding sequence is TGCAGCGTTGGACTAGCGGGAGTTCCCGGGGAGCTGTTTTTT. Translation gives CSVGLAGVPGELFF.

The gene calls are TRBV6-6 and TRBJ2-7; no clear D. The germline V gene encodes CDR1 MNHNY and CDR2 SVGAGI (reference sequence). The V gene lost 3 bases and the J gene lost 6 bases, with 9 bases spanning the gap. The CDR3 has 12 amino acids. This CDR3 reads CASSYWGTEQYF. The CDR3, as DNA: TGTGCCAGCAGTTATTGGGGAACCGAGCAGTACTTC.

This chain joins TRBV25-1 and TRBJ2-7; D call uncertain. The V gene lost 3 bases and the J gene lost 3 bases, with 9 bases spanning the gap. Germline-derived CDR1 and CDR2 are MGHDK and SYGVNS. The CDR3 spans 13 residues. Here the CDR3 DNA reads TGTGCCAGCAGTGAGGGTAGGGACTACGAGCAGTACTTC. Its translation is CASSEGRDYEQYF.

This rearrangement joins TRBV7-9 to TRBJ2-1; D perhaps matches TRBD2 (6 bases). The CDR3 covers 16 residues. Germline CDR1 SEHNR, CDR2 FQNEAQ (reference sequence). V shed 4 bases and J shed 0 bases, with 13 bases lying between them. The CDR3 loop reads CASSSSPGDSYNEQFF. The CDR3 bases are TGTGCCAGCAGCTCCTCCCCGGGAGACTCCTACAATGAGCAGTTCTTC.

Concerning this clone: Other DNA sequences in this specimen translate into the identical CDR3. CDR3 in amino acids: CASSLGSGSSYEQYF. The CDR3 DNA reads TGTGCCAGCAGCTTAGGAAGCGGGAGCTCCTACGAGCAGTACTTC. The gene calls are TRBV7-3 and TRBJ2-7, with TRBD2 matching over 8 bases. The CDR3 extends over 15 amino acids. In germline, CDR1 is SGHTA, CDR2 FQGTGA. V shed 2 bases and J 0 bases; nucleotides not matched to a gene: 3.

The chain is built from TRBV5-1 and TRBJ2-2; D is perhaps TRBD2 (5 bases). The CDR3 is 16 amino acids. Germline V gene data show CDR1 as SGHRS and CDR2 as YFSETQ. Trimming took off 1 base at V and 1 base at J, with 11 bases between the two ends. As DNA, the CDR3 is TGCGCCAGCAGCTTGACGCGGGCCCTGAACACCGGGGAGCTGTTTTTT. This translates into CASSLTRALNTGELFF.

DNA of the CDR3: TGTGCCAGCTCACCATTTAGACAGGGGGACCTTGAGGCTTTCTTT. This translates into CASSPFRQGDLEAFF. The V and J genes are TRBV18 and TRBJ1-1; 9 bases map to TRBD1. V was clipped by 2 bases and J by 11 bases; unmatched bases: 12. The CDR3 has 15 amino acids. Germline V gene sequence: CDR1 KGHSH, CDR2 LQKENI. Based on the CDR3 plus reference TRBV18 and TRBJ1-1, the full variable domain is NAGVMQNPRHLVRRRGQEARLRCSPMKGHSHVYWYRQLPEEGLKFMVYLQKENIIDESGMPKERFSAEFPKEGPSILRIQQVVRGDSAAYFCASSPFRQGDLEAFFGQGTRLTVV.

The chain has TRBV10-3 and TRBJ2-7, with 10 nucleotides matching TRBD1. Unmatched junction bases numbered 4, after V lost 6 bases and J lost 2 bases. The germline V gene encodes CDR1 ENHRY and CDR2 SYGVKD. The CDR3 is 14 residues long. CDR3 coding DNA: TGTGCCATCAGCCCGGGACAGGGGACCTACGAGCAGTACTTC. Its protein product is CAISPGQGTYEQYF.

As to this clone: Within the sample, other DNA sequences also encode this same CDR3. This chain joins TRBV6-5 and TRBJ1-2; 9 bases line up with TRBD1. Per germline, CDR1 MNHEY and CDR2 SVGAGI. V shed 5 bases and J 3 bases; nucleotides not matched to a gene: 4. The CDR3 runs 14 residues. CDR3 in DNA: TGTGCCAGCAGTCCACGGGACAGGGACTATGGCTACACCTTC. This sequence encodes CASSPRDRDYGYTF.

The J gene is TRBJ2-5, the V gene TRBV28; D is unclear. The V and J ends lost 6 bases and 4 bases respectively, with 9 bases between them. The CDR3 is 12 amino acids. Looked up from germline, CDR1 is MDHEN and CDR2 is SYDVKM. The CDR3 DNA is TGTGCCAGCAGGCGGCAGACAGAGACCCAGTACTTC. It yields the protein CASRRQTETQYF.

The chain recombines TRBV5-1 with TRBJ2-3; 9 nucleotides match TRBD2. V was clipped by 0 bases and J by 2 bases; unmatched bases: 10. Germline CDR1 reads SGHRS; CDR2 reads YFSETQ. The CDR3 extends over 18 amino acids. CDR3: CASSLVAGGPINTDTQYF. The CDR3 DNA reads TGCGCCAGCAGCTTGGTGGCGGGAGGGCCCATAAACACAGATACGCAGTATTTT.

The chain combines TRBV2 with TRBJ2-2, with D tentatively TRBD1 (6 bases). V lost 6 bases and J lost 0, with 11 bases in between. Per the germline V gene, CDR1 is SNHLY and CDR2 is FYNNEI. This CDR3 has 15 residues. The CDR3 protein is CASSAQGANTGELFF. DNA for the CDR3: TGTGCCAGCAGCGCACAGGGTGCGAACACCGGGGAGCTGTTTTTT.

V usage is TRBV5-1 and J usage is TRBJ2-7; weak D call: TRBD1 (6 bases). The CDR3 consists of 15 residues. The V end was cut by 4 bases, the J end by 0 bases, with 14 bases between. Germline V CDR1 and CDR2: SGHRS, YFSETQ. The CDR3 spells CASSPTGHSSYEQYF. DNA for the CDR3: TGCGCCAGCAGCCCAACGGGACATAGCTCCTACGAGCAGTACTTC.

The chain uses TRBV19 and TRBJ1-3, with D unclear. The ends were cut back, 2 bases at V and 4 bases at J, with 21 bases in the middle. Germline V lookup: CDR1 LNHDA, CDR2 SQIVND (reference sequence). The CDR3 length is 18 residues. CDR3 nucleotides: TGTGCCAGTAGTATACCAGGTTTGACGGAGAAGAACGGAAACACCATATATTTT. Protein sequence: CASSIPGLTEKNGNTIYF.

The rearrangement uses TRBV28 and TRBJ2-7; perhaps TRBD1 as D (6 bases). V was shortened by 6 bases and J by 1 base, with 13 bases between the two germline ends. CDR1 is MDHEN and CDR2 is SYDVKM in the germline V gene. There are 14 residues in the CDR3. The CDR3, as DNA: TGTGCCAGCAGAACCGGGACACGATCCTACGAGCAGTACTTC. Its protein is CASRTGTRSYEQYF.

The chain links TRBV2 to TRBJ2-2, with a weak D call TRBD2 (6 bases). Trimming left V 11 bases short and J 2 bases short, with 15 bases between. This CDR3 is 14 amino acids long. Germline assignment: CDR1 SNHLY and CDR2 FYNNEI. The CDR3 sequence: CAGSRGLNTGELFF. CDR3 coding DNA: TGTGCCGGATCAAGAGGACTAAACACCGGGGAGCTGTTTTTT.

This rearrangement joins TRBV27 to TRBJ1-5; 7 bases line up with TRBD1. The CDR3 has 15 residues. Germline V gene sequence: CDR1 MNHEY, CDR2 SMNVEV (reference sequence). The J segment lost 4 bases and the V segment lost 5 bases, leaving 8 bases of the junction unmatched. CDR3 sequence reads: CASSGRTGFNQPQHF. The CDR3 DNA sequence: TGTGCCAGCAGTGGGCGGACAGGTTTTAATCAGCCCCAGCATTTT.

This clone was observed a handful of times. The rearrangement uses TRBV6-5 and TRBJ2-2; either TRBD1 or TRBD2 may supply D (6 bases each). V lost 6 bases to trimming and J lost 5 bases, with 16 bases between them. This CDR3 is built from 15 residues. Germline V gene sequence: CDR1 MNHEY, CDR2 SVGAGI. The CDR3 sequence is CASRPQGLQTGELFF. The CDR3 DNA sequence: TGTGCCAGCAGACCACAGGGACTCCAGACCGGGGAGCTGTTTTTT.

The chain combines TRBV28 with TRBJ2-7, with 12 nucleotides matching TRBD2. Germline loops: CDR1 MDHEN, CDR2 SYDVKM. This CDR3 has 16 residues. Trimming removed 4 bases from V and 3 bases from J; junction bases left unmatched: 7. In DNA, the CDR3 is TGTGCCAGCAGTTCGCCTAGGACTAGCGGGGTCTACGAGCAGTACTTC. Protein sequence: CASSSPRTSGVYEQYF.

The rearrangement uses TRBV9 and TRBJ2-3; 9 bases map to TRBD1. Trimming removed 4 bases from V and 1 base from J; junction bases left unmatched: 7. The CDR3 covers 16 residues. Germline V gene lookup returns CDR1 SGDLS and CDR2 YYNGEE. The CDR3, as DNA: TGTGCCAGCAGCTCCACAGGGGGCGCCGGCACAGATACGCAGTATTTT. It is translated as CASSSTGGAGTDTQYF.

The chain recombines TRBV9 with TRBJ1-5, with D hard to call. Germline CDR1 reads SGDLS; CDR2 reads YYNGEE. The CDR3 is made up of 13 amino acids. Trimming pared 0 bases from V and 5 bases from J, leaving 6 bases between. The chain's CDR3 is CASSVEAHQPQHF. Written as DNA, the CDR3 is TGTGCCAGCAGCGTAGAGGCCCATCAGCCCCAGCATTTT.

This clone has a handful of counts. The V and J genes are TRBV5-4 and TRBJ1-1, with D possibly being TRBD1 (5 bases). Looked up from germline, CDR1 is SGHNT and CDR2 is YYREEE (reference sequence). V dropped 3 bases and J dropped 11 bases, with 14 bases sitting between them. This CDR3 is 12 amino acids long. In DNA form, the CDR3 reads TGTGCCAGCAGCTCGGGACCCCGGCTGGCTTTCTTT. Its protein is CASSSGPRLAFF.

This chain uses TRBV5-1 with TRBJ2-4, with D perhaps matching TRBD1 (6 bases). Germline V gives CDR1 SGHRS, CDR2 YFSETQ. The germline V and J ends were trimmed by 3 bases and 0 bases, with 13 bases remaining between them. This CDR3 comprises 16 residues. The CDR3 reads CASSSTGDLAKNIQYF. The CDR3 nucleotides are TGCGCCAGCAGCTCGACAGGTGACCTAGCCAAAAACATTCAGTACTTC.

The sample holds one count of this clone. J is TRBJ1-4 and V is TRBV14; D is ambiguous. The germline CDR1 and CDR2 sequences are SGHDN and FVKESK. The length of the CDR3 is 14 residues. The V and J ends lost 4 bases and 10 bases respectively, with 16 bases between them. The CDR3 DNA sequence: TGTGCCAGCAGCCTCAGACTGATCCCTGGAAAACTGTTTTTT. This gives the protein CASSLRLIPGKLFF. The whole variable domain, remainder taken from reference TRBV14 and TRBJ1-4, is EAGVTQFPSHSVIEKGQTVTLRCDPISGHDNLYWYRRVMGKEIKFLLHFVKESKQDESGMPNNRFLAERTGGTYSTLKVQPAELEDSGVYFCASSLRLIPGKLFFGSGTQLSVL.

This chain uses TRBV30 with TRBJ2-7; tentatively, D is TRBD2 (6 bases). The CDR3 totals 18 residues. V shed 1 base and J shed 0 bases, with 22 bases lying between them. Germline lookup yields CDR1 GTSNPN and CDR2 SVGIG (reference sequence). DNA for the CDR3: TGTGCCTGGAGTGACGACCCCTGGTGGGGGGATAACTCCTACGAGCAGTACTTC. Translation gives CAWSDDPWWGDNSYEQYF.

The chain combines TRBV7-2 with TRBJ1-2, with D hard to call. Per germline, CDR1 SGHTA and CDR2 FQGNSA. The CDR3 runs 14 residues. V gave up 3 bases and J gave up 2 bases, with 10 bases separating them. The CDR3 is CASSLFQENYGYTF. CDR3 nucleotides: TGTGCCAGCAGCTTGTTTCAGGAAAACTATGGCTACACCTTC.